The 30 T cell receptor beta chains listed next were all sequenced from one sample in a study of long-term antiretroviral therapy in people with HIV. Survey-level resolution applied to immunoSEQ assay v3.0. Clones were read by immunoSEQ multiplex PCR, and TCRdb kept only the in-frame ones, dropping some. Seen here are about 17,000 clones, approximately 90% observed once, and the top ten hold roughly 13%. This material consisted of unsorted PBMCs, taken 0.6 years after starting antiretroviral therapy. These receptors all come from a woman aged 35 to 49 with HIV.

This clone has a handful of counts. This chain joins TRBV19 and TRBJ1-5; no clear D gene. The germline V gene has CDR1 LNHDA and CDR2 SQIVND (reference sequence). V was cut by 11 bases and J by 0 bases, with 20 bases left in between. The CDR3 consists of 16 residues. The CDR3 DNA reads TGTGCCCGACCCCGGCAGCGAATCTATAGCAATCAGCCCCAGCATTTT. Amino acid sequence: CARPRQRIYSNQPQHF.

The V and J genes are TRBV5-1 and TRBJ1-2; 7 bases match TRBD1. Germline lookup yields CDR1 SGHRS and CDR2 YFSETQ. The CDR3 has 16 amino acids. V was clipped by 3 bases and J by 5 bases; unmatched bases: 13. The CDR3 nucleotides are TGCGCCAGCAGCTATGAAGGGACGACAGGGAGGTATGGCTACACCTTC. This gives the protein CASSYEGTTGRYGYTF.

In nucleotides, the CDR3 is TGCGCCAGCAGCCCAGCAGCGGGGAGGACAGATACGCAGTATTTT. Translated, it gives CASSPAAGRTDTQYF. The chain joins TRBV5-1 to TRBJ2-3; 7 bases agree with TRBD2. This CDR3 contains 15 residues. V was clipped by 4 bases and J by 3 bases; unmatched bases: 8. Germline CDR1 is SGHRS and CDR2 is YFSETQ. Supplemented by reference TRBV5-1 and TRBJ2-3, the full variable domain reads KAGVTQTPRYLIKTRGQQVTLSCSPISGHRSVSWYQQTPGQGLQFLFEYFSETQRNKGNFPGRFSGRQFSNSRSEMNVSTLELGDSALYLCASSPAAGRTDTQYFGPGTRLTVL.

This chain uses TRBV18 with TRBJ2-1, with TRBD1 matching 7 bases. V was clipped by 1 base and J by 4 bases; unmatched bases: 10. Germline CDR1 is KGHSH and CDR2 is LQKENI. The CDR3 sequence is 17 residues long. CDR3 bases: TGTGCCAGCTCACCACGGGGCGCAGGGGGTCCGTACAATGAGCAGTTCTTC. Encoded protein: CASSPRGAGGPYNEQFF.

The V gene is TRBV2, the J gene TRBJ2-3; D unclear. The CDR3 sequence is 13 residues long. Between the trimmed V and J ends, which lost 3 bases and 1 base, there was a span of 5 bases. CDR1 SNHLY and CDR2 FYNNEI come from the germline V gene. As DNA, the CDR3 is TGTGCCAGCAGTGACTCAGGCACAGATACGCAGTATTTT. Its protein product is CASSDSGTDTQYF.

The genes are TRBV5-6 and TRBJ1-6; 9 bases line up with TRBD1. V shed 4 bases, J shed 8 bases, and the junction held 10 bases outside the gene matches. Germline V lookup: CDR1 SGHDT, CDR2 YYEEEE. The CDR3 has 16 amino acids. CDR3 in DNA: TGTGCCAGCAGCAGGGGTAGTAGACAGGGGGATTCACCCCTCCACTTT. This encodes CASSRGSRQGDSPLHF. Using reference TRBV5-6 and TRBJ1-6 for the parts outside the CDR3, the full variable domain is DAGVTQSPTHLIKTRGQQVTLRCSPKSGHDTVSWYQQALGQGPQFIFQYYEEEERQRGNFPDRFSGHQFPNYSSELNVNALLLGDSALYLCASSRGSRQGDSPLHFGNGTRLTVT.

V and J are TRBV29-1 and TRBJ1-5; D is uncertain. Per the germline V gene, CDR1 is SQVTM and CDR2 is ANQGSEA. The V and J ends lost 3 bases and 7 bases respectively, with 13 bases between them. The CDR3 extends over 13 amino acids. The CDR3 region is CSVDDGAGQPQHF. CDR3 coding DNA: TGCAGCGTTGATGACGGAGCGGGGCAGCCCCAGCATTTT.

J is TRBJ1-4 and V is TRBV5-5; no reliable D call. CDR3 size: 15 residues. Germline V CDR1 and CDR2: SGHKS, YYEKEE (reference sequence). Trimming took 4 bases from V and 6 from J, leaving 16 bases between them. CDR3 residues: CASSTDRGGYEKLFF. CDR3 DNA: TGTGCCAGCAGCACGGACCGCGGCGGGTATGAAAAACTGTTTTTT.

V and J are TRBV7-9 and TRBJ1-5; TRBD1 might be the D (6 bases). Germline V lookup: CDR1 SEHNR, CDR2 FQNEAQ (reference sequence). Trimming took 3 bases from V and 4 from J, leaving 13 bases between them. The CDR3 length is 15 residues. CDR3 protein: CASSLGDTANQPQHF. CDR3 bases: TGTGCCAGCAGCTTGGGGGACACTGCTAATCAGCCCCAGCATTTT.

V and J are TRBV29-1 and TRBJ1-1; D may be TRBD1 (5 bases). Looked up from germline, CDR1 is SQVTM and CDR2 is ANQGSEA. Between the trimmed V and J ends, which lost 4 bases and 0 bases, there was a span of 18 bases. The CDR3 sequence is 16 residues long. In nucleotides, the CDR3 is TGCAGCGTTGTAGGGTGGGGTAAGGGGATGAACACTGAAGCTTTCTTT. As protein: CSVVGWGKGMNTEAFF.

V and J are TRBV19 and TRBJ1-5; TRBD1 is a possible D gene (5 bases). Germline V gives CDR1 LNHDA, CDR2 SQIVND (reference sequence). Trimming left V 3 bases short and J 2 bases short, with 11 bases between. This CDR3 spans 15 amino acids. The CDR3 protein is CASSMDTGGNQPQHF. CDR3 nucleotide sequence: TGTGCCAGTAGTATGGACACCGGAGGCAATCAGCCCCAGCATTTT.

The CDR3 sequence is CASSIVPPSSNQPQHF. The CDR3 DNA sequence: TGTGCCAGTAGTATAGTCCCCCCGAGTAGCAATCAGCCCCAGCATTTT. The chain carries TRBV19 and TRBJ1-5; no reliable D call. The V end lost 1 base, the J end lost 0 bases, and 10 bases lay between the germline ends. The CDR3 length is 16 residues. The germline gives CDR1 LNHDA, CDR2 SQIVND (reference sequence).

The V and J genes are TRBV7-8 and TRBJ2-1; 9 nucleotides align to TRBD1. The CDR3 has 15 residues. J gave up 6 bases and V 2 bases, and 5 bases lay outside the gene matches. Germline CDR1 reads SGHVS; CDR2 reads FQNEAQ. The CDR3 DNA reads as TGTGCCAGCAGCTTAATGAGACAGGGGGTCAATGAGCAGTTCTTC. This sequence encodes CASSLMRQGVNEQFF.

This chain uses TRBV4-3 with TRBJ2-1; D not certain. Germline V gene data show CDR1 as LGHNA and CDR2 as YSLEER. The V end was cut by 0 bases, the J end by 10 bases, with 16 bases between. The CDR3 consists of 15 residues. As DNA, the CDR3 is TGCGCCAGCAGCCAAGATGAAATGAGGCGTCGGGAGCAGTTCTTC. Its translation: CASSQDEMRRREQFF.

This clone showed up just once. One end of the junction is discordant with germline, which a read error may explain. This chain connects TRBV18 to TRBJ2-2; TRBD1 is a possible D gene (5 bases). CDR1 is KGHSH, CDR2 LQKENI, per germline. The CDR3 length is 18 residues. The CDR3 nucleotides are TGTGCCAGCTCGCCACCCAATCGGCAGGGAAGCCTCACCGGGGAGCTGTTTTTT. This codes for CASSPPNRQGSLTGELFF. Using reference TRBV18 and TRBJ2-2 for the parts outside the CDR3, the full variable domain is NAGVMQNPRHLVRRRGQEARLRCSPMKGHSHVYWYRQLPEEGLKFMVYLQKENIIDESGMPKERFSAEFPKEGPSILRIQQVVRGDSAAYFCASSPPNRQGSLTGELFFGEGSRLTVL.

The chain has TRBV7-4 and TRBJ2-5; 7 bases agree with TRBD1. CDR1 and CDR2 from the germline V gene are SGHVT and SQSDAQ. V lost 5 bases, J lost 5 bases, and 8 bases stayed unmatched. The CDR3 covers 14 residues. This CDR3 reads CASSPEDRHETQYF. CDR3 bases: TGTGCCAGCAGCCCGGAGGACAGGCACGAGACCCAGTACTTC.

This sequence joins TRBV5-1 and TRBJ2-5; 10 bases line up with TRBD2. V was pared by 0 bases and J by 1 base, with 3 bases of the junction left unmatched. CDR3 length: 16 amino acids. Per germline, CDR1 SGHRS and CDR2 YFSETQ. CDR3 protein: CASSLALAGGQETQYF. The CDR3, as DNA: TGCGCCAGCAGCTTGGCCTTAGCGGGGGGCCAAGAGACCCAGTACTTC.

The rearrangement uses TRBV5-1 and TRBJ1-1; no clear D gene. This CDR3 comprises 14 residues. With 0 bases removed from V and 6 bases from J, the gap between germline ends came to 12 bases. Germline CDR1 reads SGHRS; CDR2 reads YFSETQ. CDR3 DNA sequence: TGCGCCAGCAGCTTGGCCGGGCGGTTGGCTGAAGCTTTCTTT. Its translation: CASSLAGRLAEAFF.

The rearrangement joins TRBV4-3 to TRBJ1-2; 8 nucleotides align to TRBD1. V dropped 0 bases and J dropped 4; count of bases not matched to a gene: 7. Per the germline V gene, CDR1 is LGHNA and CDR2 is YSLEER. There are 16 residues in the CDR3. The CDR3 DNA follows: TGCGCCAGCAGCCAAGATTACTCAGGGGGCGGCTATGGCTACACCTTC. Translating it yields CASSQDYSGGGYGYTF.

The genes are TRBV7-9 and TRBJ2-5; 8 bases map to TRBD2. The CDR3 sequence is 16 residues long. From germline, CDR1 is SEHNR and CDR2 FQNEAQ (reference sequence). The trim removed 6 bases at V and 5 bases at J, leaving 14 bases unmatched. The CDR3 DNA sequence: TGTGCCAGCAGTTCCCTGTTCGGGGGGGCTTCGGAGACCCAGTACTTC. This gives the protein CASSSLFGGASETQYF.

The V and J genes are TRBV7-3 and TRBJ2-7, with TRBD1 matching over 7 bases. Germline CDR1 and CDR2: SGHTA and FQGTGA. Trimming took 2 bases from V and 6 from J; bases not matched to a gene: 19. This CDR3 comprises 18 residues. The chain's CDR3 is CASSLELSAGTAYGEQYF. Written as DNA, the CDR3 is TGTGCCAGCAGCTTAGAGCTCTCGGCCGGGACAGCTTATGGCGAGCAGTACTTC.

A single count supports this clone. The chain couples TRBV18 to TRBJ2-2; 9 bases match TRBD1. The V gene end was trimmed by 1 base and the J gene end by 6 bases; junction bases not matched to a gene: 6. CDR3 length: 16 amino acids. Germline CDR1 is KGHSH and CDR2 is LQKENI. In DNA form, the CDR3 reads TGTGCCAGCTCACCACAGCACAGGGGGCGCTCCGGGGAGCTGTTTTTT. This sequence encodes CASSPQHRGRSGELFF. The whole variable domain, filled in from reference TRBV18 and TRBJ2-2, reads NAGVMQNPRHLVRRRGQEARLRCSPMKGHSHVYWYRQLPEEGLKFMVYLQKENIIDESGMPKERFSAEFPKEGPSILRIQQVVRGDSAAYFCASSPQHRGRSGELFFGEGSRLTVL.

This clone was counted once. The chain employs TRBV5-1 and TRBJ2-5, with D perhaps matching TRBD2 (6 bases). The length of the CDR3 is 14 residues. Germline V lookup: CDR1 SGHRS, CDR2 YFSETQ. The germline V and J ends were trimmed by 4 bases and 9 bases, with 19 bases remaining between them. As DNA, the CDR3 is TGCGCCAGCAGCCGCGGAGAGGAGGGTCGGGCCCAGTACTTC. This gives the protein CASSRGEEGRAQYF.

The rearrangement uses TRBV21-1 and TRBJ1-4. TRBV21-1 is marked as a pseudogene. The CDR3 is 16 amino acids. The CDR3 DNA follows: TGTGCCAGCAGCAAGAGGAGTCCCCCCGGAGGTGAAAAACTGTTTTTT. Its protein is CASSKRSPPGGEKLFF.

The genes are TRBV19 and TRBJ1-1; 7 bases agree with TRBD1. The V gene's germline CDR1 is LNHDA and CDR2 SQIVND (reference sequence). The CDR3 is 15 residues long. Trimming at V came to 6 bases and at J to 6 bases, leaving 13 bases not matched to a gene. DNA for the CDR3: TGTGCCAGTAGAGCTAAAGGGGGCTCATTGGCTGAAGCTTTCTTT. It codes for CASRAKGGSLAEAFF.

The V gene is TRBV15, the J gene TRBJ1-6; TRBD1 might be the D (5 bases). Between the trimmed V and J ends, which lost 5 bases and 10 bases, there was a span of 6 bases. The CDR3 contains 11 residues. The V gene's germline CDR1 is LNHNV and CDR2 YYDKDF (reference sequence). This chain's CDR3 is CATSSGSPLHF. The CDR3 DNA sequence: TGTGCCACCAGCTCAGGGTCACCCCTCCACTTT.

This chain uses TRBV11-3 with TRBJ2-1, with 11 nucleotides matching TRBD1. Germline trimming cut 0 bases from V and 7 bases from J; bases unmatched to any gene: 5. Germline assignment: CDR1 SGHNT and CDR2 YENEEA. This CDR3 spans 16 amino acids. This CDR3 is CASSLDGQGARNEQFF. The CDR3, as DNA: TGTGCCAGCAGCTTAGATGGACAGGGGGCGAGAAATGAGCAGTTCTTC.

The rearrangement uses TRBV7-2 and TRBJ1-1; weak D call: TRBD1 (5 bases). The CDR3 has 14 residues. Per germline, CDR1 SGHTA and CDR2 FQGNSA. V was trimmed by 2 bases and J by 4 bases, leaving 11 bases between them. The CDR3 here is CASSLTSGATEAFF. CDR3 nucleotide sequence: TGTGCCAGCAGCTTAACATCCGGGGCCACTGAAGCTTTCTTT.

The sample holds a few counts of this clone. V is TRBV4-3 and J is TRBJ2-5, with 11 bases fitting TRBD1. Germline CDR1 and CDR2: LGHNA and YSLEER. This CDR3 has 15 residues. V trimming: 1 base; J trimming: 5 bases; junction bases outside the gene matches: 3. The CDR3 sequence: CASSQGTGGFETQYF. The CDR3 nucleotides read TGCGCCAGCAGCCAAGGGACAGGGGGCTTCGAGACCCAGTACTTC.

The gene calls are TRBV21-1 and TRBJ2-7; whether TRBD1, the table's D call, matches the DNA was not checked. TRBV21-1 is recorded as a pseudogene. This CDR3 comprises 16 residues. The CDR3 protein is CASSKPPGTGFDEQYF. The DNA for the CDR3 is TGTGCCAGCAGCAAACCCCCCGGGACAGGGTTTGACGAGCAGTACTTC.